The 19 T cell receptor beta chains given below trace back to one sample, sequenced in a study of T cells expressing NK-cell markers. Using the 5' RACE reads, TCRdb records one entry per CDR3 protein without DNA. This sample's clone table lists approximately 380,000 distinct CDR3 sequences. Sample: blood T cells: a sorted CD56 or NKG2C T cell subset, CD4+ or CD8+ T cells, or bulk PBMC T cells (not recorded which). These TCRs come from a man between 18 and 69 years old in good health.

This chain links TRBV27 with TRBJ1-6; the TCRdb call, TRBD1, lacks DNA for checking. CDR1 is MNHEY and CDR2 is SMNVEV in the germline V gene (reference sequence). CDR3 size: 16 residues. This CDR3 is CASSSQVITRNSPLHF.

The CDR3 loop reads CASSYGSDTQYF. The genes are TRBV6-5 and TRBJ2-3. There are 12 residues in the CDR3. Germline CDR1 MNHEY, CDR2 SVGAGI.

V and J are TRBV7-8 and TRBJ1-4. This CDR3 is 14 amino acids long. The V gene's germline CDR1 is SGHVS and CDR2 FQNEAQ. The CDR3 is CASSSRRSGEKLFF.

V usage is TRBV7-9 and J usage is TRBJ1-1; there is no DNA to check the TCRdb D call of TRBD1. This CDR3 region has 17 residues. Germline-derived CDR1 and CDR2 are SEHNR and FQNEAQ (reference sequence). The CDR3: CASSLPLVQGVNTEAFF.

The rearrangement uses TRBV9 and TRBJ2-2. This CDR3 has 13 residues. The germline V gene encodes CDR1 SGDLS and CDR2 YYNGEE. CDR3 region: CASSVARPGELFF. The full variable domain, completed using reference TRBV9 and TRBJ2-2, is DSGVTQTPKHLITATGQRVTLRCSPRSGDLSVYWYQQSLDQGLQFLIQYYNGEERAKGNILERFSAQQFPDLHSELNLSSLELGDSALYFCASSVARPGELFFGEGSRLTVL.

The chain's CDR3 is CASSLADLSYEQYF. The chain links TRBV7-2 to TRBJ2-7. The length of the CDR3 is 14 residues. CDR1 and CDR2 from the germline V gene are SGHTA and FQGNSA.

This chain links TRBV7-9 with TRBJ2-4. Germline V gives CDR1 SEHNR, CDR2 FQNEAQ (reference sequence). The CDR3 sequence is 15 residues long. The CDR3 reads CASSLGASAKNIQYF.

The chain carries TRBV27 and TRBJ1-4; TCRdb calls TRBD1, which cannot be checked without DNA. In germline, CDR1 is MNHEY, CDR2 SMNVEV (reference sequence). The CDR3 is 16 amino acids. CDR3 residues: CASSLLGTATNEKLFF.

The chain couples TRBV20-1 to TRBJ2-3; TCRdb indicates TRBD1, and absent DNA this call remains unverified. This CDR3 spans 16 amino acids. CDR1 DFQATT and CDR2 SNEGSKA come from the germline V gene (reference sequence). The CDR3: CSARRDRGMSTDTQYF.

This chain joins TRBV6-2 or TRBV6-3 and TRBJ2-1; without DNA, the TCRdb call of TRBD2 cannot be checked. Per germline, CDR1 MNHEY and CDR2 SVGEGT. The CDR3 is 16 amino acids. The CDR3 sequence is CASSSDSGGVSNEQFF.

The V gene is TRBV18, the J gene TRBJ2-7; absent DNA, TCRdb's TRBD1 call cannot be checked. Germline V CDR1 and CDR2: KGHSH, LQKENI. The CDR3 has 15 amino acids. This chain's CDR3 is CASSSLGQPPYEQYF.

The chain uses TRBV20-1 and TRBJ2-2; checking the TCRdb D call of TRBD2 is not possible without DNA. Germline V CDR1 and CDR2: DFQATT, SNEGSKA (reference sequence). The CDR3 runs 19 residues. CDR3 protein: CSARDPGLANSKDTGELFF.

The chain uses TRBV28 and TRBJ2-7. The CDR3 spans 15 residues. Germline V gene sequence: CDR1 MDHEN, CDR2 SYDVKM. CDR3 protein: CASRGGNSGSYEQYF.

The V and J genes are TRBV20-1 and TRBJ1-2; without DNA, the TCRdb call of TRBD1 cannot be checked. The length of the CDR3 is 13 residues. From germline, CDR1 is DFQATT and CDR2 SNEGSKA (reference sequence). The CDR3 region is CSARDTPGTGYTF.

This chain links TRBV6-1 with TRBJ2-7. CDR3 size: 15 residues. In germline, CDR1 is MNHNS, CDR2 SASEGT. The CDR3 loop is CASSEFVLRTYEQYF.

The V and J genes are TRBV12-3 or TRBV12-4 and TRBJ1-3; TCRdb proposes TRBD1, but this gene call is untestable without DNA. The CDR3 consists of 14 residues. The CDR3 here is CASSLVAGGHTIYF.

The V call is TRBV20-1, the J call TRBJ2-1; TCRdb proposes TRBD2, but this gene call is untestable without DNA. The CDR3 extends over 17 amino acids. Germline values: CDR1 DFQATT, CDR2 SNEGSKA (reference sequence). CDR3 protein: CSARDLRLAGGPHEQFF.

The chain has TRBV18 and TRBJ2-7; TCRdb calls TRBD1, which cannot be checked without DNA. The CDR3 totals 16 residues. Germline V lookup: CDR1 KGHSH, CDR2 LQKENI. The CDR3 loop reads CASSPVRAGGKYEQYF.

The rearrangement uses TRBV14 and TRBJ2-7; as DNA is missing, the TRBD2 call by TCRdb cannot be tested. Per germline, CDR1 SGHDN and CDR2 FVKESK. The length of the CDR3 is 12 residues. The CDR3 region is CASSQTGRVQYF.